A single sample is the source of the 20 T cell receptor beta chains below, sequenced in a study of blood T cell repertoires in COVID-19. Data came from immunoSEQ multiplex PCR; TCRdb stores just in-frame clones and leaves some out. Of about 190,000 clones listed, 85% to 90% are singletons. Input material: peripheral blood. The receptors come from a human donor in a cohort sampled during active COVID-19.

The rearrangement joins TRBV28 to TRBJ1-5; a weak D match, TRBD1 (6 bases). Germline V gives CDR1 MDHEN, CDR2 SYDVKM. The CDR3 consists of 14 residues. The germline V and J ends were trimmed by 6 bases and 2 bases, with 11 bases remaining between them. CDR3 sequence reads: CASSQDSRNQPQHF. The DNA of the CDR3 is TGTGCCAGCAGCCAGGACAGTCGCAATCAGCCCCAGCATTTT.

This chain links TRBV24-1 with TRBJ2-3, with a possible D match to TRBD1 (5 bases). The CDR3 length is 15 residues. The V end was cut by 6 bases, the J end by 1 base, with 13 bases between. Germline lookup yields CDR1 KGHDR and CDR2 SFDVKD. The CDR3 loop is CATSPRGAGTDTQYF. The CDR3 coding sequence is TGTGCCACCAGTCCAAGGGGCGCAGGCACAGATACGCAGTATTTT.

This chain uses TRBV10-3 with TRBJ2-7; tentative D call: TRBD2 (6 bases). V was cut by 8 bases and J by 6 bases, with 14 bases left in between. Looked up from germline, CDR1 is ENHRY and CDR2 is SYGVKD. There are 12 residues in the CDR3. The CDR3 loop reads CAIAPGVSEQYF. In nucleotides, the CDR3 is TGTGCCATCGCTCCGGGGGTAAGCGAGCAGTACTTC.

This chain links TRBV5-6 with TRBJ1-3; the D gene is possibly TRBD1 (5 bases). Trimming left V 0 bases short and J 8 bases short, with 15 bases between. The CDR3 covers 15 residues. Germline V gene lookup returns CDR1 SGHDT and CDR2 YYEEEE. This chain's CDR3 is CASSLAQGRLDTIYF. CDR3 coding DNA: TGTGCCAGCAGCTTGGCCCAGGGAAGGTTGGACACCATATATTTT.

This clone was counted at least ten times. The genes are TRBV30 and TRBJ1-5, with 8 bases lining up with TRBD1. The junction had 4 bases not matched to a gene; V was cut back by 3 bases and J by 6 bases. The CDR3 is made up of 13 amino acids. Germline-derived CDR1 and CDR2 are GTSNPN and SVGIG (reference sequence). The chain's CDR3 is CAWSGQGGQPQHF. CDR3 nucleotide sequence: TGTGCCTGGAGCGGACAGGGAGGTCAGCCCCAGCATTTT.

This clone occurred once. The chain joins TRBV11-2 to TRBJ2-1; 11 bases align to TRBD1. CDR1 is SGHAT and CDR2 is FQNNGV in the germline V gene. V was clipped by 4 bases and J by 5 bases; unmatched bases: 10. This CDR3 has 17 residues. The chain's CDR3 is CASSSPRGTGGNNEQFF. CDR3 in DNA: TGTGCCAGCAGCTCTCCGAGGGGGACAGGGGGAAACAATGAGCAGTTCTTC.

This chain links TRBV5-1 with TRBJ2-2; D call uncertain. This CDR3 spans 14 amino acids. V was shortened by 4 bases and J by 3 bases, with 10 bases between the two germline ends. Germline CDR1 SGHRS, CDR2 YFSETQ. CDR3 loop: CASSPSPYTGELFF. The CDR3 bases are TGCGCCAGCAGCCCCTCCCCCTACACCGGGGAGCTGTTTTTT.

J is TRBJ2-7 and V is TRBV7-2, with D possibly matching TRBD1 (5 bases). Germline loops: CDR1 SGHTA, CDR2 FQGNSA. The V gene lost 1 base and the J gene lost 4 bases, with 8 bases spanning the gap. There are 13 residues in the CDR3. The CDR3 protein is CASSLVPGYEQYF. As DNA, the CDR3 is TGTGCCAGCAGCTTAGTTCCAGGGTACGAGCAGTACTTC.

The CDR3 bases are TGTGCCAGCAGCTTGGGGGACTCTCAGGCAACTAATGAAAAACTGTTTTTT. Protein product: CASSLGDSQATNEKLFF. J is TRBJ1-4 and V is TRBV5-6; maybe TRBD1 (5 bases). V lost 0 bases and J 0 bases, leaving 12 bases between the germline ends. The CDR3 loop spans 17 amino acids. Looked up from germline, CDR1 is SGHDT and CDR2 is YYEEEE.

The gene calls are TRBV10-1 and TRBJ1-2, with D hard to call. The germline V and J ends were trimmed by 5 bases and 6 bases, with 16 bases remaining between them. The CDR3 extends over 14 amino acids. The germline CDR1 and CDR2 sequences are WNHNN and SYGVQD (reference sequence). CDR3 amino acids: CASSSEEGRDGYTF. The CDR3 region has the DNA TGCGCCAGCAGTTCCGAGGAGGGAAGGGATGGCTACACCTTC.

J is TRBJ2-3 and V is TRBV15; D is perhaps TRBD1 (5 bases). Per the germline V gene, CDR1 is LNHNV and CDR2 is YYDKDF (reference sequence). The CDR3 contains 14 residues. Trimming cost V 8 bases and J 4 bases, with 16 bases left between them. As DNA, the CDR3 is TGTGCCACCGGACGACAGTTCCCCCCAGATACGCAGTATTTT. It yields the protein CATGRQFPPDTQYF.

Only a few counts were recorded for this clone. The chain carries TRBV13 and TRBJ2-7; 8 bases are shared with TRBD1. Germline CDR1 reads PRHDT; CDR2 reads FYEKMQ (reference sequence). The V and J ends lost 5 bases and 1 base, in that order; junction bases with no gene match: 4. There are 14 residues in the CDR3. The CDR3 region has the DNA TGTGCCAGCAGCCCGGGGACAGGTTCCTACGAGCAGTACTTC. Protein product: CASSPGTGSYEQYF.

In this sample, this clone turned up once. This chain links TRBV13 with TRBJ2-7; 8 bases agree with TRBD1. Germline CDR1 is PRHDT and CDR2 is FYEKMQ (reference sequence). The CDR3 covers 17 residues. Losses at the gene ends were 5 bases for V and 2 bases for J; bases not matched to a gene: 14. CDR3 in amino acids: CASSRTYQGARTYEQYF. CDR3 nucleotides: TGTGCCAGCAGCCGTACTTACCAGGGGGCGAGGACCTACGAGCAGTACTTC.

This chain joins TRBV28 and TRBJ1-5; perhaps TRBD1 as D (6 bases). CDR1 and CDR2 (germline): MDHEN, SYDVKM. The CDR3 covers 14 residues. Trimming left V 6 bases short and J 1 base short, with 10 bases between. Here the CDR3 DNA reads TGTGCCAGCAGGGTCCAGGGGAGCAATCAGCCCCAGCATTTT. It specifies CASRVQGSNQPQHF. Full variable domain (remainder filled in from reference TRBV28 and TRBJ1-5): DVKVTQSSRYLVKRTGEKVFLECVQDMDHENMFWYRQDPGLGLRLIYFSYDVKMKEKGDIPEGYSVSREKKERFSLILESASTNQTSMYLCASRVQGSNQPQHFGDGTRLSIL.

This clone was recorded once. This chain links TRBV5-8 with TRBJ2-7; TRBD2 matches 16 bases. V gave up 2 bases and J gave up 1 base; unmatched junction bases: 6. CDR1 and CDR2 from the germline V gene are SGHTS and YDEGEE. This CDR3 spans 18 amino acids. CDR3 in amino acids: CASSLIGTSGRVSYEQYF. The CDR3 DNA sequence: TGTGCCAGCAGCTTAATCGGGACTAGCGGGAGGGTTTCCTACGAGCAGTACTTC.

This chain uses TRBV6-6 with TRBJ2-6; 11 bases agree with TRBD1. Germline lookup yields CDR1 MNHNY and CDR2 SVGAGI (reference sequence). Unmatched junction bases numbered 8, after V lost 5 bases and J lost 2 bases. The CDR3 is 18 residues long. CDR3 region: CASSLLGQGAAGANVLTF. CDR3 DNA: TGTGCCAGCAGTCTACTTGGACAGGGGGCTGCTGGGGCCAACGTCCTGACTTTC.

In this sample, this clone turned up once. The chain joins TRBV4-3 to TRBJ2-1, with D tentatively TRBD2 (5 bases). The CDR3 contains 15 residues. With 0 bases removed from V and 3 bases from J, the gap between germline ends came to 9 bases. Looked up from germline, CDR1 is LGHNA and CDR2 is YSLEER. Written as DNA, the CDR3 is TGCGCCAGCAGCCAAGACGTCGAGGGCTACAATGAGCAGTTCTTC. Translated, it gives CASSQDVEGYNEQFF.

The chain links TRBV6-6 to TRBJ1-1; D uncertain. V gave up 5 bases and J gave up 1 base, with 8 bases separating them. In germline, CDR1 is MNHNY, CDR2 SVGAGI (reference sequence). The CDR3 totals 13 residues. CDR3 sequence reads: CASSPPKNTEAFF. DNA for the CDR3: TGTGCCAGCAGTCCCCCTAAGAACACTGAAGCTTTCTTT.

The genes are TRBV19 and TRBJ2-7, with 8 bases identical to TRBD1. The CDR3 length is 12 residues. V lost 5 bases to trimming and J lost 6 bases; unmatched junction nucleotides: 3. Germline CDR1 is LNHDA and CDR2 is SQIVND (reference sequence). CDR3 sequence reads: CASSPGTGEQYF. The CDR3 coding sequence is TGTGCCAGTAGTCCCGGGACAGGCGAGCAGTACTTC.

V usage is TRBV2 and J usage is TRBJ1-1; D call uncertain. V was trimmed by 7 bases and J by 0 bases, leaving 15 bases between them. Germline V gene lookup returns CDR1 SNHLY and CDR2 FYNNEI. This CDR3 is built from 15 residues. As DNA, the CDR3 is TGTGCCAGCAATCCCAACGGGATCATGAACACTGAAGCTTTCTTT. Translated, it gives CASNPNGIMNTEAFF.